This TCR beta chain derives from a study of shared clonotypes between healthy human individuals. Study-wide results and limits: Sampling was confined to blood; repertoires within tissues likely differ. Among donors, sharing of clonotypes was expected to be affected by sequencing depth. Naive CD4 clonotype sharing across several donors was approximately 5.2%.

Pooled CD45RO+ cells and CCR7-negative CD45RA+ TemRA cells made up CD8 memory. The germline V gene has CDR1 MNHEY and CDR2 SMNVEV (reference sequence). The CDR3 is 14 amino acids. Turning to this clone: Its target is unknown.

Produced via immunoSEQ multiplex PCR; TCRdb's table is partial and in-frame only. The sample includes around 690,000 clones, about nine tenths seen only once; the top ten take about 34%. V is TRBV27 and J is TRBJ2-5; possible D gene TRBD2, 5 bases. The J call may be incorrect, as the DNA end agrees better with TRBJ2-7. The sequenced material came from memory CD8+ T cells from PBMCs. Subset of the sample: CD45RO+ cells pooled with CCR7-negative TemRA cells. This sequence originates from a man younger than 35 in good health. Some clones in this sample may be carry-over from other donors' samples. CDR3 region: CASSPRERSYEQYF. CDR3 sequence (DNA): TGTGCCAGCAGCCCTAGGGAGAGGTCCTACGAGCAGTACTTC.